This TCR beta chain was sequenced during a study of cytomegalovirus exposure and HLA in healthy donors. Trimming left V 3 bases short and J 5 bases short, with 11 bases between. There are 14 residues in the CDR3. Per germline, CDR1 GTSNPN and CDR2 SVGIG (reference sequence). The study ran its PCR with 60 Vbeta and 13 Jbeta primers. Repertoires were generated with immunoSEQ multiplex PCR, while TCRdb's copy carries only in-frame clones and drops some. The sample has over 150,000 clones; roughly 79% are singletons. Whole-study findings and limits: Later analysis indicated greater clonal expansion among HLA-associated TCR beta chains than among equally common other chains.

Comments on this clone: Its matching antigen is unknown.

Sequencing used PBMCs. V usage is TRBV30 and J usage is TRBJ2-6; D gene uncertain. The TCR comes from a man aged 18 to 29 in good health and CMV-seronegative. The CDR3 reads CAWSGVIWANVLTF. The CDR3 region has the DNA TGTGCCTGGAGCGGAGTTATCTGGGCCAACGTCCTGACTTTC.